Listed below are T cell receptor beta chains from one sample, sequenced in a study of cytomegalovirus exposure and HLA in healthy donors. TCRdb's copy holds only in-frame clones and misses some; the assay was immunoSEQ multiplex PCR. In the table there are more than 250,000 clones, about 92% of which are singletons. The sequencing sample was made of PBMCs. Receptors originate from a woman younger than 45 in good health and CMV-seronegative. Both conserved end residues are part of each CDR3. A D gene is named only where the DNA matches it firmly. Expanded clones are given a class, and other clones once, few, many or no size at all.

v_call,j_call,d_call,clone_size,cdr3_nt,cdr3_aa
TRBV4-3,TRBJ2-2,TRBD1,NA,TGCGCCAGCAGCCAAGATAATGGACAGGGATCGGGCACCGGGGAGCTGTTTTTT,CASSQDNGQGSGTGELFF
TRBV7-2,TRBJ2-1,TRBD2,NA,TGTGCCAGCAGCTACGGGGCCCTACTAGCGGGCTACAATGAGCAGTTCTTC,CASSYGALLAGYNEQFF
TRBV28,TRBJ2-3,TRBD2,NA,TGTGCCAGCAGCATTTTAGCGGGAGTTGGCACAGATACGCAGTATTTT,CASSILAGVGTDTQYF
TRBV28,TRBJ1-5,NA,NA,TGTGCCAGCAGTTTTCCGGGGAGTGGCAATCAGCCCCAGCATTTT,CASSFPGSGNQPQHF
TRBV7-2,TRBJ2-3,NA,NA,TGTGCCAGCAGCTCAGACTACCTATATACGCAGTATTTT,CASSSDYLYTQYF
TRBV7-2,TRBJ2-7,TRBD2,NA,TGTGCCAGCAGCCCGAGAGGAGGCCTAGCGGGGTCCTACGAGCAGTACTTC,CASSPRGGLAGSYEQYF
TRBV28,TRBJ2-5,TRBD2,NA,TGTGCCAGCAGTTTCGTCCCTAGCGGCACCCAAGAGACCCAGTACTTC,CASSFVPSGTQETQYF
TRBV11-3,TRBJ2-7,TRBD2,NA,TGTGCCAGCAGCTGGGGGGGATCCTACGAGCAGTACTTC,CASSWGGSYEQYF
TRBV7-8,TRBJ1-1,NA,NA,TGTGCCAGCAGTCTAAAGGTTAACACTGAAGCTTTCTTT,CASSLKVNTEAFF
TRBV10-2,TRBJ2-4,NA,NA,TGCGCCAGCAGTGAGGGTTATGCCAAAAACATTCAGTACTTC,CASSEGYAKNIQYF
TRBV9,TRBJ2-1,NA,NA,TGTGCCAGCAGCGTAGTCCCAGGGAGCCTGAGCGGGCACAATGAGCAGTTCTTC,CASSVVPGSLSGHNEQFF
TRBV7-2,TRBJ2-7,NA,NA,TGTGCCAGCAGTCGATGGCCCGCAACCTACGAGCAGTACTTC,CASSRWPATYEQYF
TRBV6-5,TRBJ1-5,NA,NA,TGTGCCAGCAGTCGAGGGGTTAGTGGCAATCAGCCCCAGCATTTT,CASSRGVSGNQPQHF
TRBV2,TRBJ2-1,NA,NA,TGTGCCAGCAGCCCCTCGGGTAGTCCCTACAATGAGCAGTTCTTC,CASSPSGSPYNEQFF
TRBV27,TRBJ1-4,NA,NA,TGTGCCAGCAGCCTAACCGGGGAAAAACTGTTTTTT,CASSLTGEKLFF
TRBV28,TRBJ2-7,NA,NA,TGTGCCAGCAGTTTATACGGCAAGGCCTACGAGCAGTACTTC,CASSLYGKAYEQYF
TRBV7-8,TRBJ2-7,TRBD2,NA,TGTGCCAGCAGCTTAGCTGCACTAGCGGGAGGGCCTGGGTACGAGCAGTACTTC,CASSLAALAGGPGYEQYF
TRBV28,TRBJ1-2,TRBD1,NA,TGTGCCAGCAGTTTATCGGGGACAGGGGGTAGCTATGGCTACACCTTC,CASSLSGTGGSYGYTF
TRBV15,TRBJ2-7,NA,once,TGTGCCACCAGCCCTATCACAAGTTCCTACGAGCAGTACTTC,CATSPITSSYEQYF
TRBV7-8,TRBJ2-7,NA,NA,TGTGCCAGCAGCCCCCTCCCAGGGAGCTCCTACGAGCAGTACTTC,CASSPLPGSSYEQYF
TRBV7-9,TRBJ1-1,NA,NA,TGTGCCAGCAGTAATAAGGGAAACACTGAAGCTTTCTTT,CASSNKGNTEAFF
TRBV5-6,TRBJ1-4,NA,NA,TGTGCCAGCAGCTTTGGTTCGGAAAAACTGTTTTTT,CASSFGSEKLFF
TRBV6-5,TRBJ1-3,TRBD1,NA,TGTGCCAGCAGTCAACCAGGGGGCTCTGGAAACACCATATATTTT,CASSQPGGSGNTIYF
TRBV6-5,TRBJ1-4,TRBD1,once,TGTGCCAGCAGTAGCGCAGGGGGCCGAAATGAAAAACTGTTTTTT,CASSSAGGRNEKLFF
TRBV28,TRBJ2-1,NA,NA,TGTGCCAGCAGTGACGACAGCTATCGCTCCTACAATGAGCAGTTCTTC,CASSDDSYRSYNEQFF
TRBV14,TRBJ2-2,TRBD1,NA,TGTGCCAGCAGCCAAGAACAGGGGACCGCCGGGGAGCTGTTTTTT,CASSQEQGTAGELFF
TRBV19,TRBJ2-1,NA,NA,TGTGCCAGTAGTATTGGGAGGAGCTCCTACAATGAGCAGTTCTTC,CASSIGRSSYNEQFF
TRBV6-5,TRBJ2-1,TRBD1,NA,TGTGCCAGCAGTTCCTACTCGACAGGGGGCTACAATGAGCAGTTCTTC,CASSSYSTGGYNEQFF
TRBV11-1,TRBJ2-7,NA,NA,TGTGCCAGCAGCTATTCCTGGCCGAAATACGAGCAGTACTTC,CASSYSWPKYEQYF
TRBV13,TRBJ2-5,TRBD2,NA,TGTGCCAGCAGCCCCCGACTAGCGGGAGGGCGAGAGACCCAGTACTTC,CASSPRLAGGRETQYF
TRBV6-6,TRBJ2-7,NA,NA,TGTGCCAGCAGTTACTCTCACACGGACCCTCGAGAGCAGTACTTC,CASSYSHTDPREQYF
TRBV4-2,TRBJ1-5,NA,NA,TGTGCCAGCAGCACCGGGCGGCGTCAGCCCCAGCATTTT,CASSTGRRQPQHF
TRBV4-2,TRBJ2-2,NA,NA,TGTGCCAGCAGCCAAGAAACGGGCCCGGAGCCCGGGGAGCTGTTTTTT,CASSQETGPEPGELFF
TRBV7-8,TRBJ2-7,NA,NA,TGTGCCAGCAGAGAAGGACGGTCAGATAGAGACTACGAGCAGTACTTC,CASREGRSDRDYEQYF
TRBV29-1,TRBJ2-7,TRBD1,NA,TGCAGCGTTGAAACTGGGGACAGGGGATACGAGCAGTACTTC,CSVETGDRGYEQYF
TRBV10-2,TRBJ2-7,TRBD2,NA,TGCGCCAGCAGTGCTAGCGGGAGTTCCTACGAGCAGTACTTC,CASSASGSSYEQYF
TRBV7-6,TRBJ2-5,TRBD2,NA,TGTGCCAGCAGCTCGGACCCTAGCGGGAGCAAGACCCAGTACTTC,CASSSDPSGSKTQYF
TRBV5-1,TRBJ1-3,NA,NA,TGCGCCAGCAGCTTGACAGCCTCTGGAAACACCATATATTTT,CASSLTASGNTIYF
TRBV6-5,TRBJ2-1,NA,NA,TGTGCCAGCAGTTCAGCGGCCTACAATGAGCAGTTCTTC,CASSSAAYNEQFF
TRBV4-2,TRBJ2-5,TRBD1,NA,TGTGCCAGCAGCTTGGGACAGCAAGAGACCCAGTACTTC,CASSLGQQETQYF
TRBV2,TRBJ2-7,NA,NA,TGTGCCAGCAGTACGTGGGGAGAGAACGAGCAGTACTTC,CASSTWGENEQYF